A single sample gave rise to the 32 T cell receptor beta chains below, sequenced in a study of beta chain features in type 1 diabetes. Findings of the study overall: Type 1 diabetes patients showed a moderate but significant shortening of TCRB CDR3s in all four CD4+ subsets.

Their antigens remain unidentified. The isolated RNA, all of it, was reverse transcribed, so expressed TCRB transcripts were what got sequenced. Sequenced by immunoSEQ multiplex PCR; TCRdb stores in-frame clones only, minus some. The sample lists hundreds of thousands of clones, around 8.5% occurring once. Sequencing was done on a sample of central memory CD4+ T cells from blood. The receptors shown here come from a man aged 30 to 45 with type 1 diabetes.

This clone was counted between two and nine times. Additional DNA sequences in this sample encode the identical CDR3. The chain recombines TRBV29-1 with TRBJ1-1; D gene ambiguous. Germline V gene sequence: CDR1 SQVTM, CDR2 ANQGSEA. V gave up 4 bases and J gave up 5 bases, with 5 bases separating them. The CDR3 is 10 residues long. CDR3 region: CSVVRTEAFF. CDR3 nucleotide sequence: TGCAGCGTTGTACGGACTGAAGCTTTCTTT.

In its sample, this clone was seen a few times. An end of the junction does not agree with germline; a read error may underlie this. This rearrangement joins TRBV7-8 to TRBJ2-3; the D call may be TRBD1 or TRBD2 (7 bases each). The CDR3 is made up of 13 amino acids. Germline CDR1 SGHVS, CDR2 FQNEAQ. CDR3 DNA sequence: TGTGCCAGCAGCAAACGAGTGGGAGGGGGCTTGGATTTT. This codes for CASSKRVGGGLDF.

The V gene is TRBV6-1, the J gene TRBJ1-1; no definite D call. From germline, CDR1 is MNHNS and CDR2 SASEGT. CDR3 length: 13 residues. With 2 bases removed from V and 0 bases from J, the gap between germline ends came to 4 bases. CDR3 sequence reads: CASSESLNTEAFF. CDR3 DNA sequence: TGTGCCAGCAGTGAAAGCCTGAACACTGAAGCTTTCTTT.

The DNA of the CDR3 is TGTGCCAGCAGCTCTGGAGTGCGGTCGGCCGAGCAGTACTTC. It is translated as CASSSGVRSAEQYF. The chain uses TRBV7-2 and TRBJ2-7, with D unresolved. This CDR3 is built from 14 residues. Trimming stripped 4 bases from V and 6 bases from J, with 16 bases between. Germline V lookup: CDR1 SGHTA, CDR2 FQGNSA.

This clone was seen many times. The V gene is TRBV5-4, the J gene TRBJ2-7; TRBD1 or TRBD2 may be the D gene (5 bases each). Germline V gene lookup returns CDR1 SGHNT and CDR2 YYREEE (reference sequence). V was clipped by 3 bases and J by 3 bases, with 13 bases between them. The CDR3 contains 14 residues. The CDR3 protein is CASSSAGTDYEQYF. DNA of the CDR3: TGTGCCAGCAGCTCAGCCGGGACGGACTACGAGCAGTACTTC.

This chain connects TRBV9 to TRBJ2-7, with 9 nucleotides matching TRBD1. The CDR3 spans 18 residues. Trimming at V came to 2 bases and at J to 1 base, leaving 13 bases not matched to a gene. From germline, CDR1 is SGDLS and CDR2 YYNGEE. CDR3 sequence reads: CASSVGPKTGGASYEQYF. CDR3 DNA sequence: TGTGCCAGCAGCGTTGGGCCGAAGACAGGGGGAGCTTCCTACGAGCAGTACTTC.

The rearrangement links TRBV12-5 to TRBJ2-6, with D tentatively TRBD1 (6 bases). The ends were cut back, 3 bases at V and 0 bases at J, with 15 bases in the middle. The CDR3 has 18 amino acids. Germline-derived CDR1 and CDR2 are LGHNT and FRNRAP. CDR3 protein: CASGLTGPSNSGANVLTF. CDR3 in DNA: TGTGCTAGTGGTTTAACAGGGCCATCCAACTCTGGGGCCAACGTCCTGACTTTC.

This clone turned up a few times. CDR3 in amino acids: CASSTDRGRNEQFF. In DNA, the CDR3 is TGTGCCAGCAGTACCGACAGGGGGCGCAATGAGCAGTTCTTC. V usage is TRBV2 and J usage is TRBJ2-1; 10 positions agree with TRBD1. The CDR3 sequence is 14 residues long. V lost 5 bases and J lost 6; bases outside the gene matches: 4. CDR1 SNHLY and CDR2 FYNNEI come from the germline V gene.

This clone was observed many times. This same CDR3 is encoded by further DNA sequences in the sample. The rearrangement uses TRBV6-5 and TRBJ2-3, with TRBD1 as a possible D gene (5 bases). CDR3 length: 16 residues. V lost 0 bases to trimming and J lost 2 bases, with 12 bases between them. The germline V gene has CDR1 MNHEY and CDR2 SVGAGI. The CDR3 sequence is CASSYSGRASTDTQYF. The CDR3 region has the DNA TGTGCCAGCAGTTACTCAGGCAGGGCATCCACAGATACGCAGTATTTT.

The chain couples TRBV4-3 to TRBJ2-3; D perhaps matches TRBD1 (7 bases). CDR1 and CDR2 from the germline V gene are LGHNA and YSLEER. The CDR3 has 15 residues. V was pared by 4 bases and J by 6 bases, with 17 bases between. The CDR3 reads CASSPDQGGADTQYF. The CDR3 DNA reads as TGCGCCAGCAGCCCAGACCAGGGGGGCGCGGATACGCAGTATTTT.

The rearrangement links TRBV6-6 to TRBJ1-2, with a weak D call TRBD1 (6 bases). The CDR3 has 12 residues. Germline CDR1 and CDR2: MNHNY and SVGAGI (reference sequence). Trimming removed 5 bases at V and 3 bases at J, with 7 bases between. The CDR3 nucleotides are TGTGCCAGCAGTAGGGGGGACTATGGCTACACCTTC. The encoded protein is CASSRGDYGYTF.

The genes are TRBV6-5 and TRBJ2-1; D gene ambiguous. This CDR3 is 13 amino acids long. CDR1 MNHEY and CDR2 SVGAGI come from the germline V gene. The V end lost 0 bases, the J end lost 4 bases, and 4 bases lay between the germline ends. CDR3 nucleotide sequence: TGTGCCAGCAGTTACTCCATTTACAATGAGCAGTTCTTC. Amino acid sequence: CASSYSIYNEQFF.

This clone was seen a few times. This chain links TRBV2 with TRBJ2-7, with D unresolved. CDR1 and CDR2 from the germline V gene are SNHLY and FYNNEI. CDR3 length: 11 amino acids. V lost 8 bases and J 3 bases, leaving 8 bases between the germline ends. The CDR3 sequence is CASLGGYEQYF. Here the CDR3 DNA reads TGTGCCAGCTTGGGCGGCTACGAGCAGTACTTC. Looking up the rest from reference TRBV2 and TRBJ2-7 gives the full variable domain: EPEVTQTPSHQVTQMGQEVILRCVPISNHLYFYWYRQILGQKVEFLVSFYNNEISEKSEIFDDQFSVERPDGSNFTLKIRSTKLEDSAMYFCASLGGYEQYFGPGTRLTVT.

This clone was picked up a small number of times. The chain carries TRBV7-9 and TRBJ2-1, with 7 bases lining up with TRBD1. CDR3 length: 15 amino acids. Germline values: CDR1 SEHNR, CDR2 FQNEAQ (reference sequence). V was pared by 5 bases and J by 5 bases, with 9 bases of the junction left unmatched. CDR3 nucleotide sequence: TGTGCCAGCAGCCCCCCGGGACAGATTGACAATGAGCAGTTCTTC. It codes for CASSPPGQIDNEQFF.

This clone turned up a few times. The CDR3 sequence is CASSLNVAGTGYSPLHF. CDR3 DNA: TGTGCCAGCAGCTTAAATGTGGCCGGGACAGGGTACTCACCCCTCCACTTT. The chain couples TRBV11-2 to TRBJ1-6; TRBD1 matches at 9 bases. Germline lookup yields CDR1 SGHAT and CDR2 FQNNGV. J was trimmed by 10 bases and V by 2 bases; bases with no gene match: 12. CDR3 length equals 17 residues.

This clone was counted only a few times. CDR3 amino acids: CASSFRQGTSYGYTF. CDR3 coding DNA: TGTGCCAGCAGCTTCCGACAGGGGACGAGCTATGGCTACACCTTC. This chain uses TRBV13 with TRBJ1-2; 8 nucleotides line up with TRBD1. The CDR3 totals 15 residues. The germline V gene has CDR1 PRHDT and CDR2 FYEKMQ (reference sequence). V lost 3 bases, J lost 4 bases, and 7 bases stayed unmatched.

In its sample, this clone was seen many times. CDR3 sequence (DNA): TGCAGCGTTTCGAGAGGGGAAAAAGAGACCCAGTACTTC. Amino acids: CSVSRGEKETQYF. This chain connects TRBV29-1 to TRBJ2-5, with D perhaps TRBD1 or TRBD2 (5 bases each). This CDR3 has 13 amino acids. Germline CDR1 SQVTM, CDR2 ANQGSEA. V was trimmed by 5 bases and J by 3 bases, leaving 13 bases between them.

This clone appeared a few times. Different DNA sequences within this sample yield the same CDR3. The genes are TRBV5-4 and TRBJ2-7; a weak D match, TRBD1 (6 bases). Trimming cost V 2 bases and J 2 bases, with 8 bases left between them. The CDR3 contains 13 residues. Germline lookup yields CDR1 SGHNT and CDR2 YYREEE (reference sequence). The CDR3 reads CASSLGGTYEQYF. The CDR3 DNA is TGTGCCAGCAGCTTAGGGGGTACCTACGAGCAGTACTTC.

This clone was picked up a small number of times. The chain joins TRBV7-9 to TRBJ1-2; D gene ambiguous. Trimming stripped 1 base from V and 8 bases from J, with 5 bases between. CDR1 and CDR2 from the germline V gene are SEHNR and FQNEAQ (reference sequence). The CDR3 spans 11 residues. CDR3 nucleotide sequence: TGTGCCAGCAGCTTAGATAGCGGCTACACCTTC. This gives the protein CASSLDSGYTF. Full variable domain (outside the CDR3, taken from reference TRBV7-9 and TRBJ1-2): DTGVSQNPRHKITKRGQNVTFRCDPISEHNRLYWYRQTLGQGPEFLTYFQNEAQLEKSRLLSDRFSAERPKGSFSTLEIQRTEQGDSAMYLCASSLDSGYTFGSGTRLTVV.

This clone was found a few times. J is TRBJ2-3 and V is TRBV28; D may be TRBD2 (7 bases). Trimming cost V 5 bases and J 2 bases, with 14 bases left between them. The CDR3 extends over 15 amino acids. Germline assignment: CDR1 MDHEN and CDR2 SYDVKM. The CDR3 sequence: CASSPRRGPTDTQYF. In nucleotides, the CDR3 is TGTGCCAGCAGTCCACGGCGGGGGCCCACAGATACGCAGTATTTT.

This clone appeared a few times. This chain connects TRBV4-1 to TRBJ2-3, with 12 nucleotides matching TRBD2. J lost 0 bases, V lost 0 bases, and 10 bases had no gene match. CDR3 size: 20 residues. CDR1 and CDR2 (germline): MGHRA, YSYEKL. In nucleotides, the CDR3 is TGCGCCAGCAGCCAAGACTCGGGGACTAGCGGGCGTGCTAGCACAGATACGCAGTATTTT. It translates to CASSQDSGTSGRASTDTQYF.

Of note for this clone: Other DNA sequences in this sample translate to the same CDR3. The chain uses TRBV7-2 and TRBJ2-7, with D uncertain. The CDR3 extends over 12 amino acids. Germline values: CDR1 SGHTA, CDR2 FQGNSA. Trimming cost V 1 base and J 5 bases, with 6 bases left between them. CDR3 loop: CASSLEAHEQYF. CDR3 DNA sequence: TGTGCCAGCAGCTTAGAAGCCCACGAGCAGTACTTC. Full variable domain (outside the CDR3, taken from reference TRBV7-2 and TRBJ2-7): GAGVSQSPSNKVTEKGKDVELRCDPISGHTALYWYRQSLGQGLEFLIYFQGNSAPDKSGLPSDRFSAERTGGSVSTLTIQRTQQEDSAVYLCASSLEAHEQYFGPGTRLTVT.

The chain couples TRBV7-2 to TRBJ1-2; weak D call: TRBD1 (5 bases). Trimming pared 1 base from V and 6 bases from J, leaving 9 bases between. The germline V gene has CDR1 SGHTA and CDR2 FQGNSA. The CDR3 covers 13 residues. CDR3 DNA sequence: TGTGCCAGCAGCTTAGGCAGGGAGGATGGCTACACCTTC. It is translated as CASSLGREDGYTF.

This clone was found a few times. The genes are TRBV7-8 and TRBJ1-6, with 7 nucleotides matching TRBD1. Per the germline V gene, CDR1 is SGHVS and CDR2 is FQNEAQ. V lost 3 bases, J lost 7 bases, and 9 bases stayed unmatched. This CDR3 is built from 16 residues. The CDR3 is CASSLEGRGGNSPLHF. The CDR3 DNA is TGTGCCAGCAGCTTGGAAGGCAGGGGGGGAAATTCACCCCTCCACTTT.

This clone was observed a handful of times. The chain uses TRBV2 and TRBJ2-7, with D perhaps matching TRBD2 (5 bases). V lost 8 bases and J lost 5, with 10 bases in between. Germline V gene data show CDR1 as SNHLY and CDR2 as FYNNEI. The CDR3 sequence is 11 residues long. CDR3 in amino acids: CASSGKHEQYF. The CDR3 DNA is TGTGCCAGCTCGGGGAAGCACGAGCAGTACTTC.

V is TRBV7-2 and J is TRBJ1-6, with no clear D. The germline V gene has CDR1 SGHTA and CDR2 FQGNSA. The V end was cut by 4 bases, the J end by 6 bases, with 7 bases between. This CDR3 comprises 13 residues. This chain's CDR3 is CASSSEINSPLHF. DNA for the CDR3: TGTGCCAGCAGCTCTGAGATTAATTCACCCCTCCACTTT.

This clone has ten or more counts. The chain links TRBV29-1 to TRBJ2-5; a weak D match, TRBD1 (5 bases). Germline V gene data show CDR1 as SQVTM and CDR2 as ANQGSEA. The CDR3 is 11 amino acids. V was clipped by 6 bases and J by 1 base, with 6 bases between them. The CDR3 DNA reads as TGCAGCGTAGACAGCCAAGAGACCCAGTACTTC. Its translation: CSVDSQETQYF.

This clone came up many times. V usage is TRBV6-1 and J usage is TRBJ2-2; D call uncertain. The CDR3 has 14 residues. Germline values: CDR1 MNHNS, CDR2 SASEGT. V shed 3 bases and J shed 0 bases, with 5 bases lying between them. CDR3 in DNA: TGTGCCAGCAGTGACAACACGAACACCGGGGAGCTGTTTTTT. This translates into CASSDNTNTGELFF.

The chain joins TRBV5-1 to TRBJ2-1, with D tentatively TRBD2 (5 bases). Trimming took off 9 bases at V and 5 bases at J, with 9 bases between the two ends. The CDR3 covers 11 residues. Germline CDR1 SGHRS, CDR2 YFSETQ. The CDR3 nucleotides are TGCGCCACGGGGTGGGACAATGAGCAGTTCTTC. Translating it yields CATGWDNEQFF.

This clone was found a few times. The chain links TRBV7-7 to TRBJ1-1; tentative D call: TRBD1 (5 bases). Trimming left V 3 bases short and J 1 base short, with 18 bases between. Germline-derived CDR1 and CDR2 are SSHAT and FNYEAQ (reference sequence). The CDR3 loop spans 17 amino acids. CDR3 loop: CASSLNPGTLTNTEAFF. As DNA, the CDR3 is TGTGCCAGCAGCTTGAATCCCGGGACGTTAACGAACACTGAAGCTTTCTTT.

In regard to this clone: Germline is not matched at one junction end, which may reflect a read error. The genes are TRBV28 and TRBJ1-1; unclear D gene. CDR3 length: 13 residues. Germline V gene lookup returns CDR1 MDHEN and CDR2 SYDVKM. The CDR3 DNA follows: TGTGCCAGCAGGGAACCGGGGAACGCTGAAGCTTTCTTT. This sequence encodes CASREPGNAEAFF.

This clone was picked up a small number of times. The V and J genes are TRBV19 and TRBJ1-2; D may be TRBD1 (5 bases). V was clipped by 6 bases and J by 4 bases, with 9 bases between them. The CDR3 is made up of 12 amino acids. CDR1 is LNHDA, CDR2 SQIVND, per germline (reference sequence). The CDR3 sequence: CASSTDIYGYTF. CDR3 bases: TGTGCCAGTAGCACGGACATCTATGGCTACACCTTC.